These T cell receptor beta chains were read from a single sample in a study of tumor and adjacent non-tumor tissue in lung cancer. MiXCR, applied by TCRdb to the multiplex PCR reads, yields one record per CDR3 protein. The table shows 71,000 or so distinct CDR3 sequences, with 80% to 85% occurring only once. Source material: lung tumor tissue. The receptors were gathered from a woman aged 45-59 years with non-small cell lung cancer. CDR3s include the opening cysteine and the closing phenylalanine or tryptophan. D genes are given only for firm matches. The size entry is marked missing in some rows and otherwise reads once, few, many or a size class.

- TRBJ1-6 TRBV28 - TGTGCCAACAGTTCACCCAGGATCCGGGGTTCACCCCTCCACTTT CANSSPRIRGSPLHF
- TRBJ1-1 TRBV12-3/TRBV12-4 - TGTGCCAGCAGTTTAGGGACAAACACTGAAGCTTTCTTT CASSLGTNTEAFF
- TRBJ1-2 TRBV4-2 - TGTGCCAGCATGGGGGGAGCCTATGGCTACACCTTC CASMGGAYGYTF
- TRBJ1-5 TRBV20-1 TRBD1 TGCAGTGCTAGGCAACCCGGACGGACAGGGAATTTAGTTAGCAATCAGCCCCAGCATTTT CSARQPGRTGNLVSNQPQHF
- TRBJ1-4 TRBV4-2 TRBD1 TGTGTCAGCAGCCAATTCCAGGGGGCAGGGGAAAAACTGTTTTTT CVSSQFQGAGEKLFF
- TRBJ1-5 TRBV6-6 - TGTGCCAACAGTTACTCGGGGAGGGAACGATATAGCAATCAGCCTCAGCATTTT CANSYSGRERYSNQPQHF
- TRBJ1-2 TRBV12-3/TRBV12-4 - TGTGCCAACAGCATCGACAGGAGGATGAACTACACCTTC CANSIDRRMNYTF
- TRBJ2-4 TRBV20-1 - TGCCTTGCCCAGGGATTTAGCAGGAGTGGTGGAAACATTCAGTACTTC CLAQGFSRSGGNIQYF
- TRBJ2-2 TRBV20-1 - TGCAGTGCTAGGGGGGCGGGAGTCCACGGGGAGCTGTTATTT CSARGAGVHGELLF
medium-sized TRBJ2-3 TRBV20-1 - TGCAGTGCTAGAGTCCCGGGTTCTCTTAAGAAGTATTTT CSARVPGSLKKYF
- TRBJ2-1 TRBV4-1 TRBD2 TGCGCCAGCAGACAAGATTCCGCTAGCGGTTGCAATGAGCAGTTCTTC CASRQDSASGCNEQFF
once TRBJ2-3 TRBV4-1 - TGCGCCAGCAACCAGGGAGGTACGCAGTGTTTT CASNQGGTQCF
- TRBJ1-2 TRBV10-3 - TGTGTCATCAGTGACCGGACAGTGCGAGAACATTATGGCTACACCTTC CVISDRTVREHYGYTF
- TRBJ2-5 TRBV6-6 - TGTGCCAGCTGTTACTCGGGTGGCCGAGAGACCCAGTACTTC CASCYSGGRETQYF
- TRBJ1-2 TRBV20-1 - TGCAGTACTGGAGACAGAGCAGCTAGCTATGGCTACACCTTC CSTGDRAASYGYTF
- TRBJ1-4 TRBV19 - TGTGCCAGTAGCACCGGGACCCGGAGTGAAAAACTGTTTTTT CASSTGTRSEKLFF
- TRBJ2-1 TRBV11-3 TRBD2 TGTGCCAGCTGCTTAGCGGGAGCCTTCAATGAGCATTTCTTC CASCLAGAFNEHFF
- TRBJ2-3 TRBV20-1 TRBD2 TGCAGTGTCCGGACTAGCGTCCCAGATACACAGTATTTT CSVRTSVPDTQYF
- TRBJ2-1 TRBV6-1 TRBD1 TGTGCCGGCAGCGCTCCAGGGGGCGGTGAGATCAATGAGCAGTTCTTC CAGSAPGGGEINEQFF
- TRBJ2-7 TRBV20-1 TRBD2 TGCAGTGAAAGTCCTTCTAGCGGGAGCTACGAGCAGTACTTC CSESPSSGSYEQYF
- TRBJ2-6 TRBV7-8 - TGTGCCAGCAGCCGAGGACTCTACCCTGGGGCCAACGTCCTGACTTTC CASSRGLYPGANVLTF
- TRBJ1-1 TRBV29-1 TRBD1 TGCAGCCTTGGGGAGGGGGCAGGAACTGAAGCTTTTTTT CSLGEGAGTEAFF
- TRBJ2-1 TRBV11-2 - TGTGCCAGCAACCGGGATAGGGACCGTGAGCAGTTCTTC CASNRDRDREQFF
- TRBJ1-1 TRBV20-1 - TGCAGTGCTAGAGATGGTAGAGACAGTGGAGCTTTCTTT CSARDGRDSGAFF
- TRBJ2-7 TRBV20-1 TRBD1 TGCAGTGTTAGAGATTTCACAGGGGGTCCCTACGAGCAGTACTTC CSVRDFTGGPYEQYF
few TRBJ1-2 TRBV11-2 - TGTGCCAGTAGCTTAACACGTACTAAGTATGGCTACACTTTC CASSLTRTKYGYTF
- TRBJ2-3 TRBV12-3/TRBV12-4 - TGTGCCAGCAGTTTCCCCACCCTTAGCGAGAGGCTGGGTGATACGCAGTATTTT CASSFPTLSERLGDTQYF
- TRBJ2-1 TRBV24-1 - TGTGTCACTAGAAACGGAAACAATGAGCAGTTCTTC CVTRNGNNEQFF
many TRBJ2-7 TRBV28 TRBD2 TGTGCCAGCAGTTTGGGGGGGAGCTCCTACGAGCAGTACTTC CASSLGGSSYEQYF
- TRBJ2-5 TRBV6-1 - TGTACCAACAGTGTTCCCGGGAACCAAGAGACCCAGTACTTC CTNSVPGNQETQYF
- TRBJ2-1 TRBV21-1 - TGTGCCAGCGGCAAAGCGGCCCCTCGGCCAGCCTATAATGAGCAGTTCTTC CASGKAAPRPAYNEQFF
- TRBJ2-3 TRBV20-1 TRBD2 TGCAGAGCGGCCGGGACTAGTATGACATATACACAGTATTTT CRAAGTSMTYTQYF
once TRBJ2-1 TRBV11-3 TRBD2 TGTGCTAGCAGCTTTAGCGGGACGCTCCGCTCCTACAATGAGCAGTTCTTC CASSFSGTLRSYNEQFF
- TRBJ2-1 TRBV20-1 TRBD2 TGCAGTGTTAGGGCAACTAGCGGGACCTACAATGAGCAGTTCTTC CSVRATSGTYNEQFF
- TRBJ2-2 TRBV28 - TGTGCCAGCTGTTTGGAGCGATCTCGGGTCACCGGGGAGCTATTTTTT CASCLERSRVTGELFF
few TRBJ2-3 TRBV11-1 TRBD1 TGTACCAGCAGTGGGACAGGGATGGATACGCAGTGTTTT CTSSGTGMDTQCF
- TRBJ2-3 TRBV20-1 - TGCAGTTGGGTCCGGGGGGCCTTAGATAGGCAGTATTTT CSWVRGALDRQYF
- TRBJ2-1 TRBV6-6 - TGTGCCAGTAGTTACGGGGGCCCTAGGGATCAGCAATTCTTC CASSYGGPRDQQFF
- TRBJ2-3 TRBV5-4 - TGTGCCAGCAGCTTGGCACAGGGAGTGGCTCATACGCAGTATTTT CASSLAQGVAHTQYF
- TRBJ2-7 TRBV6-2/TRBV6-3 - TGTGCCAGCGGTTCCTACGAACAGGGTGGAAACGAGCAGTACTTC CASGSYEQGGNEQYF
- TRBJ2-7 TRBV28 - TGTACCAGCAGACCAAGGACCACCGGGTTTCCCTACGAGCAATACTTC CTSRPRTTGFPYEQYF